The 24 T cell receptor beta chains presented below share a single source sample, sequenced in a study of Graves' ophthalmopathy and Graves' hyperthyroidism. For repertoire sequencing, the TCR beta CDR3 regions were amplified from RNA transcripts. Investigators did first-round RT-PCR with HTBI primers, then second-round multiplex PCR. TCRdb passed the multiplex PCR reads through MiXCR, listing each CDR3 protein once. Found here are some 350,000 distinct CDR3 sequences, roughly 17% of them singletons; the top ten hold roughly 2.4%. The sequenced sample consisted of peripheral blood. Receptors originate from an adult woman with stable Graves' hyperthyroidism.

This chain links TRBV28 with TRBJ1-1, with 8 bases matching TRBD1. The J segment lost 6 bases and the V segment lost 6 bases, leaving 6 bases of the junction unmatched. The CDR3 consists of 13 residues. The germline V gene encodes CDR1 MDHEN and CDR2 SYDVKM. In nucleotides, the CDR3 is TGTGCCAGCAGCAACAGGGGGAGGTCTGAAGCTTTCTTT. This gives the protein CASSNRGRSEAFF.

This clonotype was seen repeatedly, ten times or more. The CDR3 loop reads CASSYSGLAGGFRNEQYF. In nucleotides, the CDR3 is TGTGCCAGCAGTTACTCGGGACTAGCGGGAGGATTTAGAAACGAGCAGTACTTC. The V and J genes are TRBV6-2 or TRBV6-3 and TRBJ2-7; 15 nucleotides align to TRBD2. Germline-derived CDR1 and CDR2 are MNHEY and SVGEGT. This CDR3 has 18 amino acids. With V trimmed by 0 bases and J by 5 bases, 8 bases remained unmatched.

In this sample, this clonotype turned up many times. This chain connects TRBV11-2 to TRBJ2-5; 12 bases match TRBD1. Trimming at V came to 6 bases and at J to 2 bases, leaving 4 bases not matched to a gene. Germline V gene data show CDR1 as SGHAT and CDR2 as FQNNGV. The CDR3 covers 15 residues. The CDR3 DNA reads as TGTGCCAGCAGTTGGGACAGGGGGCGTCAAGAGACCCAGTACTTC. This gives the protein CASSWDRGRQETQYF.

The J gene is TRBJ2-3, the V gene TRBV6-1; either TRBD1 or TRBD2 may fit D (5 bases each). Trimming shortened V by 6 bases and J by 1 base, and 20 bases separated the two germline ends. CDR1 is MNHNS, CDR2 SASEGT, per germline. The CDR3 loop spans 17 amino acids. The CDR3 nucleotides read TGTGCCAGCAGAGTCGGGGCCCTCAGTTCTGGCACAGATACGCAGTATTTT. It codes for CASRVGALSSGTDTQYF.

This clonotype appeared many times. The chain is built from TRBV7-9 and TRBJ2-5; no reliable D call. Germline CDR1 SEHNR, CDR2 FQNEAQ (reference sequence). V lost 5 bases and J lost 6, with 13 bases in between. This CDR3 has 13 amino acids. CDR3 nucleotide sequence: TGTGCCAGCAGCGCTGACATTTACAAGACCCAGTACTTC. It yields the protein CASSADIYKTQYF.

In its sample, this clonotype was seen many times. This sequence joins TRBV27 and TRBJ2-5; 9 bases align to TRBD1. CDR3 length: 15 amino acids. The germline CDR1 and CDR2 sequences are MNHEY and SMNVEV (reference sequence). With V trimmed by 6 bases and J by 5 bases, 10 bases remained unmatched. The CDR3 loop reads CASSYGTGYGETQYF. CDR3 DNA sequence: TGTGCCAGCAGCTACGGGACAGGGTATGGGGAGACCCAGTACTTC.

The rearrangement uses TRBV13 and TRBJ2-2; unclear D gene. Germline lookup yields CDR1 PRHDT and CDR2 FYEKMQ (reference sequence). Trimming left V 7 bases short and J 4 bases short, with 7 bases between. CDR3 size: 12 residues. The CDR3: CASKRFTGELFF. For the CDR3, the DNA is TGTGCCAGCAAGAGGTTCACCGGGGAGCTGTTTTTT.

This clonotype showed up many times. The chain links TRBV6-2 or TRBV6-3 to TRBJ1-2; no reliable D call. V was clipped by 4 bases and J by 8 bases, with 8 bases between them. The CDR3 totals 11 residues. The germline V gene encodes CDR1 MNHEY and CDR2 SVGEGT. The CDR3 is CASSFKQGYTF. The CDR3 DNA follows: TGTGCCAGCAGTTTCAAGCAAGGCTACACCTTC.

This clonotype was recorded at least ten times. The gene calls are TRBV5-6 and TRBJ2-2; D unclear. The ends were cut back, 0 bases at V and 2 bases at J, with 8 bases in the middle. The CDR3 runs to 15 residues. CDR1 is SGHDT, CDR2 YYEEEE, per germline. CDR3 loop: CASSLDVVNTGELFF. CDR3 bases: TGTGCCAGCAGCTTGGATGTAGTAAACACCGGGGAGCTGTTTTTT.

The sample holds a few counts of this clonotype. The chain employs TRBV28 and TRBJ2-1, with TRBD1 as a possible D gene (7 bases). The CDR3 loop spans 14 amino acids. Trimming cost V 10 bases and J 7 bases, with 20 bases left between them. Germline assignment: CDR1 MDHEN and CDR2 SYDVKM. CDR3 nucleotides: TGTGCCACCACTTGGGTGACAGGGAGGAATGAGCAGTTCTTC. It specifies CATTWVTGRNEQFF.

This clonotype was seen at least ten times. The chain recombines TRBV29-1 with TRBJ2-2, with TRBD2 matching over 10 bases. CDR3 length: 15 amino acids. Germline assignment: CDR1 SQVTM and CDR2 ANQGSEA. The ends lost 4 bases at V and 3 bases at J; junction bases unmatched: 5. CDR3: CSVGLAGVHTGELFF. In nucleotides, the CDR3 is TGCAGCGTTGGGCTAGCGGGAGTTCACACCGGGGAGCTGTTTTTT.

This clonotype was counted ten times or more. The J gene is TRBJ2-7, the V gene TRBV6-5; no clear D. Germline CDR1 and CDR2: MNHEY and SVGAGI. V lost 2 bases, J lost 3 bases, and 8 bases lay in between. The CDR3 runs 13 residues. DNA for the CDR3: TGTGCCAGCAGTTACGGTTCACTCTACGAGCAGTACTTC. It is translated as CASSYGSLYEQYF.

This clonotype occurred once. This rearrangement joins TRBV5-4 to TRBJ1-1; D gene uncertain. V shed 4 bases and J shed 0 bases, with 10 bases lying between them. Germline V gene data show CDR1 as SGHNT and CDR2 as YYREEE (reference sequence). The CDR3 runs to 14 residues. The CDR3 here is CASSPWALNTEAFF. CDR3 coding DNA: TGTGCCAGCAGCCCATGGGCCCTGAACACTGAAGCTTTCTTT. The whole variable domain, filled in from reference TRBV5-4 and TRBJ1-1, reads ETGVTQSPTHLIKTRGQQVTLRCSSQSGHNTVSWYQQALGQGPQFIFQYYREEENGRGNFPPRFSGLQFPNYSSELNVNALELDDSALYLCASSPWALNTEAFFGQGTRLTVV.

V gene TRBV6-2 or TRBV6-3 combines with J gene TRBJ1-2; 7 positions agree with TRBD1. The CDR3 contains 18 residues. CDR1 is MNHEY, CDR2 SVGEGT, per germline. J was trimmed by 6 bases and V by 0 bases; bases with no gene match: 16. The CDR3 loop is CASSYSRWGIRQGHGYTF. The CDR3, as DNA: TGTGCCAGCAGTTACTCGAGGTGGGGAATTAGACAGGGACATGGCTACACCTTC.

This clonotype was recorded many times. The chain has TRBV28 and TRBJ1-2, with 9 bases lining up with TRBD1. This CDR3 comprises 16 residues. Germline loops: CDR1 MDHEN, CDR2 SYDVKM. V lost 4 bases and J lost 4; bases outside the gene matches: 10. In nucleotides, the CDR3 is TGTGCCAGCAGTTCCTACAGGGGGCTCGGATCCTATGGCTACACCTTC. As protein: CASSSYRGLGSYGYTF.

This clonotype was seen many times. The chain carries TRBV20-1 and TRBJ2-7; a possible D gene is TRBD2 (6 bases). The CDR3 sequence is 12 residues long. V gave up 7 bases and J gave up 0 bases, with 10 bases separating them. The germline V gene encodes CDR1 DFQATT and CDR2 SNEGSKA (reference sequence). In DNA, the CDR3 is TGCAGTGAGGAGGGACCCTCCTACGAGCAGTACTTC. Its protein is CSEEGPSYEQYF.

This clonotype was observed many times. This rearrangement joins TRBV27 to TRBJ2-4; 8 bases match TRBD1. Per germline, CDR1 MNHEY and CDR2 SMNVEV (reference sequence). The CDR3 length is 14 residues. V lost 6 bases and J lost 6; bases outside the gene matches: 7. The CDR3 is CASSPRTGINIQYF. The DNA for the CDR3 is TGTGCCAGCAGCCCCCGGACAGGGATAAACATTCAGTACTTC.

This clonotype came up many times. This chain joins TRBV6-2 or TRBV6-3 and TRBJ1-1; D unresolved. The CDR3 consists of 14 residues. Germline values: CDR1 MNHEY, CDR2 SVGEGT. Trimming shortened V by 6 bases and J by 0 bases, and 11 bases separated the two germline ends. The CDR3 nucleotides are TGTGCCAGCAGCCCTGGGAATATGAACACTGAAGCTTTCTTT. It encodes CASSPGNMNTEAFF.

Many counts were recorded for this clonotype. This chain links TRBV28 with TRBJ2-5, with a tentative D call TRBD2 (6 bases). V gave up 5 bases and J gave up 4 bases, with 23 bases separating them. The CDR3 extends over 17 amino acids. CDR1 and CDR2 (germline): MDHEN, SYDVKM. The CDR3, as DNA: TGTGCCAGCAGTCCCTCCTGGGGGGAGACGTCGAGAGAGACCCAGTACTTC. Protein product: CASSPSWGETSRETQYF.

This clonotype was counted many times. The rearrangement joins TRBV28 to TRBJ1-3, with TRBD1 identical over 9 bases. J lost 1 base, V lost 5 bases, and 6 bases had no gene match. Germline V gene sequence: CDR1 MDHEN, CDR2 SYDVKM. The CDR3 has 16 amino acids. CDR3: CASSLRDRVSGNTIYF. The DNA for the CDR3 is TGTGCCAGCAGTCTAAGGGACAGGGTGTCTGGAAACACCATATATTTT.

The CDR3 DNA is TGTGCCAGCAGTTGGGAGGTTGGGTATGGCTACACCTTC. Translation gives CASSWEVGYGYTF. This rearrangement joins TRBV12-3 or TRBV12-4 to TRBJ1-2, with D hard to call. V was cut by 4 bases and J by 5 bases, with 11 bases left in between. This CDR3 contains 13 residues.

The table lists this clonotype with many counts. The V gene is TRBV12-3 or TRBV12-4, the J gene TRBJ1-1, with TRBD1 matching 7 bases. Losses at the gene ends were 8 bases for V and 3 bases for J; bases not matched to a gene: 15. The CDR3 consists of 16 residues. The CDR3 nucleotides are TGTGCCAGCCTAAAGGGGGGGGACAGAACTTACACTGAAGCTTTCTTT. Its translation: CASLKGGDRTYTEAFF.

The chain links TRBV19 to TRBJ2-5; 8 positions match TRBD2. The CDR3 runs to 15 residues. The V gene end was trimmed by 4 bases and the J gene end by 0 bases; junction bases not matched to a gene: 4. Germline V gene sequence: CDR1 LNHDA, CDR2 SQIVND (reference sequence). Written as DNA, the CDR3 is TGTGCCAGTAGTAACATGCGGGGGGACCAAGAGACCCAGTACTTC. Its translation: CASSNMRGDQETQYF.

About this clonotype itself: A much larger clone lies one base from this, so it may be a read error. This sequence joins TRBV3-1 and TRBJ1-1; D not resolved. Germline V lookup: CDR1 LGHDT, CDR2 YNNKEL (reference sequence). Trimming shortened V by 0 bases and J by 3 bases, and 5 bases separated the two germline ends. The CDR3 contains 13 residues. CDR3 sequence (DNA): TGTGCCAGCAGCCAAGAACACTACACTGAAGCTTTCTTT. Protein product: CASSQEHYTEAFF.